The clone carrying this T cell receptor beta chain occurred many times. Antigen unknown. Construction of the TCR beta libraries employed iRepertoire HTBI primers in conjunction with Arm-PCR of CDR3 regions. TCRdb ran MiXCR on the multiplex PCR reads and lists one entry per CDR3 protein. The sample contains about 500,000 distinct CDR3 sequences, approximately 12% of which appear only once. The data were taken from a study of regulatory T cells in long-lasting Graves disease. Study findings and constraints: Peripheral blood, not thyroid tissue, was the sole material studied.

Time point meaning: newly diagnosed GD, antithyroid drugs for less than 3 months. RNA extracted from PBMCs served as the sequencing template. These records were also assigned to another study, of T cells in Graves' hyperthyroidism and ophthalmopathy.

This clonotype was sampled from a woman under 40 with Graves disease. Sequencing used peripheral blood mononuclear cells (PBMCs), obtained at new diagnosis, from a patient treated with antithyroid drugs.

In DNA form, the CDR3 reads TGTGCCAGCAGTAGGACTAGCGGGTCTAGCACAGATACGCAGTATTTT. Amino acid sequence: CASSRTSGSSTDTQYF. V and J are TRBV27 and TRBJ2-3; 11 bases are shared with TRBD2. CDR1 is MNHEY and CDR2 is SMNVEV in the germline V gene (reference sequence). The J segment lost 0 bases and the V segment lost 5 bases, leaving 4 bases of the junction unmatched. The length of the CDR3 is 16 residues.